These T cell receptor beta chains were read from a single sample in a study of T-cell reconstitution after alpha-beta-depleted transplantation in children. TCRdb re-analysed the PCR reads in MiXCR, keeping a single row per CDR3 protein. The sample includes about 400,000 distinct CDR3 sequences, roughly 22% of them seen just once. The specimen comprised PBMCs from the stem cell graft donor, sampled from the stem cell graft. The receptors come from a human donor who donated a stem cell graft to a child with acute myeloid leukemia. Each CDR3 is given with its conserved first and last residue. The D gene is left open where the match is weak. A row's size may be missing; if present it is once, few, many or a size class.

size	length	V	J	D	CDR3	DNA
few	16	TRBV7-9	TRBJ2-7	NA	CASSLGKSTRAYEQYF	TGTGCCAGCAGCTTAGGAAAGTCGACGAGAGCCTACGAGCAGTACTTC
NA	18	TRBV5-1	TRBJ2-1	NA	CASSLVPWGELTYNEQFF	TGCGCCAGCAGCTTGGTCCCCTGGGGGGAGCTCACCTACAATGAGCAGTTCTTC
many	13	TRBV5-5	TRBJ2-5	NA	CASSRAGTETQYF	TGTGCCAGCAGCCGAGCAGGGACGGAGACCCAGTACTTC
many	15	TRBV15	TRBJ2-7	NA	CATSRDRAVSYEQYF	TGTGCCACCAGCAGAGATCGGGCTGTTTCCTACGAGCAGTACTTC
NA	13	TRBV3-1	TRBJ2-1	NA	CASSQVLFQAQFF	TGTGCCAGCAGCCAAGTCTTGTTCCAGGCGCAGTTCTTC
few	14	TRBV20-1	TRBJ2-1	TRBD2	CSAKTSGNYNEQFF	TGCAGTGCAAAGACTAGCGGGAACTACAATGAGCAGTTCTTC
NA	11	TRBV27	TRBJ2-2	NA	CATTSTGELFF	TGTGCCACGACTAGCACCGGGGAGCTGTTTTTT
many	17	TRBV20-1	TRBJ1-4	NA	CSARDRRQAGTNEKLFF	TGCAGTGCTAGAGATAGACGTCAGGCAGGGACTAATGAAAAACTGTTTTTT
few	14	TRBV30	TRBJ2-7	TRBD2	CAWSSGRGPYEQYF	TGTGCCTGGAGTAGCGGGAGGGGGCCCTACGAGCAGTACTTC
many	15	TRBV20-1	TRBJ2-7	NA	CSANPPTGPSYEQYF	TGCAGTGCAAATCCGCCGACAGGTCCATCCTACGAGCAGTACTTC
few	12	TRBV9	TRBJ1-2	NA	CASSERDTGYTF	TGTGCCAGCAGCGAGAGGGACACTGGCTACACCTTC
NA	18	TRBV12-3/TRBV12-4	TRBJ2-3	TRBD1	CASSLSRTGGLATDTQYF	TGTGCCAGCAGTTTATCCCGGACAGGGGGTTTGGCAACAGATACGCAGTATTTT
few	16	TRBV2	TRBJ2-6	NA	CASSTTWSSGANVLTF	TGTGCCAGCAGTACCACCTGGAGCTCTGGGGCCAACGTCCTGACTTTC
NA	17	TRBV10-3	TRBJ2-3	TRBD1	CAISDTTGQGSTDTQYF	TGTGCCATCAGTGACACCACCGGACAGGGAAGCACAGATACGCAGTATTTT
many	11	TRBV3-1	TRBJ2-5	NA	CASSQEETQYF	TGTGCCAGCAGCCAAGAAGAGACCCAGTACTTC
few	15	TRBV7-2	TRBJ2-7	TRBD1	CASSLAFGQVYEQYF	TGTGCCAGCAGCTTAGCGTTCGGACAGGTCTACGAGCAGTACTTC
many	15	TRBV12-3/TRBV12-4	TRBJ2-3	NA	CATLDGSAGSNTQYF	TGTGCCACCCTAGACGGATCGGCAGGCAGCAATACGCAGTATTTT
many	11	TRBV11-1	TRBJ1-1	NA	CASRVGPEAFF	TGTGCCAGCCGAGTTGGGCCTGAAGCTTTCTTT
NA	14	TRBV4-1	TRBJ2-7	NA	CASSLLDGPYEQYF	TGCGCCAGCAGCCTCTTGGACGGGCCCTACGAGCAGTACTTC
NA	15	TRBV27	TRBJ2-7	NA	CASRFSTGDIYEQYF	TGTGCCAGCAGGTTCTCTACAGGTGACATCTACGAGCAGTACTTC
few	15	TRBV12-3/TRBV12-4	TRBJ2-1	TRBD2	CASISGLAGYNEQFF	TGTGCCAGCATTTCCGGACTAGCGGGCTACAATGAGCAGTTCTTC
NA	14	TRBV20-1	TRBJ2-1	TRBD2	CSETGLAGSNEQFF	TGCAGTGAGACGGGACTAGCGGGATCCAATGAGCAGTTCTTC
NA	19	TRBV9	TRBJ2-1	TRBD2	CASSVVIQYSGSSYNEQFF	TGTGCCAGCAGCGTAGTAATACAGTACAGCGGGAGCTCCTACAATGAGCAGTTCTTC
few	14	TRBV7-9	TRBJ2-5	TRBD1	CASSDGTGRETQYF	TGTGCCAGCAGCGATGGGACAGGGAGAGAGACCCAGTACTTC
NA	15	TRBV2	TRBJ2-7	TRBD2	CASSRTSGSFGEQYF	TGTGCCAGCAGCCGTACTAGCGGGAGCTTCGGCGAGCAGTACTTC
many	15	TRBV20-1	TRBJ2-3	NA	CSAGDVSIGGDTQYF	TGCAGTGCAGGTGACGTATCGATAGGAGGAGATACGCAGTATTTT
NA	17	TRBV5-1	TRBJ2-1	NA	CASSLGLRGQGYNEQFF	TGCGCCAGCAGCTTGGGATTAAGGGGCCAGGGCTACAATGAGCAGTTCTTC
NA	15	TRBV12-5	TRBJ1-3	NA	CASGLGYDSGNTIYF	TGTGCTAGTGGTCTCGGTTACGACTCTGGAAACACCATATATTTT
NA	17	TRBV20-1	TRBJ2-1	TRBD2	CSARSVTSGRTYNEQFF	TGCAGTGCTAGATCCGTGACTAGCGGGAGAACCTACAATGAGCAGTTCTTC
few	15	TRBV12-3/TRBV12-4	TRBJ1-1	NA	CASSSERGLNTEAFF	TGTGCCAGCAGTTCCGAACGGGGTCTGAACACTGAAGCTTTCTTT
few	15	TRBV6-5	TRBJ2-3	TRBD2	CASSFGGRGADTQYF	TGTGCCAGCAGTTTCGGCGGGAGAGGTGCAGATACGCAGTATTTT
many	15	TRBV20-1	TRBJ2-1	NA	CSARDIQSSYNEQFF	TGCAGTGCTAGGGACATCCAAAGCTCCTACAATGAGCAGTTCTTC
few	16	TRBV20-1	TRBJ1-5	TRBD1	CSARGQRLVSGQPQHF	TGCAGTGCTAGGGGACAGAGATTAGTCTCTGGGCAGCCCCAGCATTTT
many	12	TRBV25-1	TRBJ1-1	NA	CASSEANTEAFF	TGTGCCAGCAGTGAGGCGAACACTGAAGCTTTCTTT
NA	16	TRBV5-5	TRBJ2-1	TRBD2	CASSPAGGPIYNEQFF	TGTGCCAGCAGCCCAGCGGGAGGGCCTATTTACAATGAGCAGTTCTTC
NA	13	TRBV6-5	TRBJ2-5	NA	CASSYPGIETQYF	TGTGCCAGCAGTTACCCCGGGATAGAGACCCAGTACTTC
few	17	TRBV9	TRBJ2-7	TRBD2	CASTAVPGTSGNYEQYF	TGTGCCAGCACCGCTGTTCCGGGGACTAGCGGGAACTACGAGCAGTACTTC
many	13	TRBV6-5	TRBJ2-2	NA	CASSYDYTGELFF	TGTGCCAGCAGTTACGACTACACCGGGGAGCTGTTTTTT
many	16	TRBV20-1	TRBJ2-1	NA	CSARKKSGEVYNEQFF	TGCAGTGCCCGGAAGAAAAGCGGTGAGGTCTACAATGAGCAGTTCTTC
NA	11	TRBV7-9	TRBJ2-7	TRBD1	CASTDREEQYF	TGTGCCAGCACCGACAGGGAAGAGCAGTACTTC
NA	18	TRBV11-1	TRBJ2-1	NA	CASSFDPGLGGPYNEQFF	TGTGCCAGCAGCTTCGACCCGGGACTGGGGGGACCATACAATGAGCAGTTCTTC
few	16	TRBV21-1	TRBJ2-7	NA	CASSSDPRAGRYEQYF	TGTGCCAGCAGCTCGGACCCCCGGGCTGGGCGCTACGAGCAGTACTTC
NA	16	TRBV5-1	TRBJ2-7	TRBD1	CASSSPGTGPPYEQYF	TGCGCCAGCAGCTCCCCCGGGACAGGGCCTCCCTACGAGCAGTACTTC
few	15	TRBV5-1	TRBJ1-4	TRBD1	CASSPQDRSGEKLFF	TGCGCCAGCAGCCCACAGGACAGGTCGGGGGAAAAACTGTTTTTT
few	12	TRBV7-9	TRBJ1-1	NA	CASSLAGSEAFF	TGTGCCAGCAGCTTAGCTGGATCTGAAGCTTTCTTT